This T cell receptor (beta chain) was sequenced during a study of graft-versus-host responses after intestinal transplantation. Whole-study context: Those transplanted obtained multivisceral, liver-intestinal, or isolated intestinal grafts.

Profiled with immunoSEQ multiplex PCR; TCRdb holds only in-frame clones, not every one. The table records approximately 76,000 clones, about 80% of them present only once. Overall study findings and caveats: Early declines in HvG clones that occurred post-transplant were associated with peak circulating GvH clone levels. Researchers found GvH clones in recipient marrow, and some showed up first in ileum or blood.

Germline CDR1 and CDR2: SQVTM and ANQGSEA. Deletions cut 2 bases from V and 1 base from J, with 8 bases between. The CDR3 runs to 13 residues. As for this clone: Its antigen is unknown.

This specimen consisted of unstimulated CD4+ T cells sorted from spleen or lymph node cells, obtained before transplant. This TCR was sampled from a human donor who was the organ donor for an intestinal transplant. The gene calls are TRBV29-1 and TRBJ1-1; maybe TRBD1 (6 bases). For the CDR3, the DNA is TGCAGCGTTGAAAGGGGGGGGAACACTGAAGCTTTCTTT. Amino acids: CSVERGGNTEAFF. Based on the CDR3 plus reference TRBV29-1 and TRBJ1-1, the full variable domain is SAVISQKPSRDICQRGTSLTIQCQVDSQVTMMFWYRQQPGQSLTLIATANQGSEATYESGFVIDKFPISRPNLTFSTLTVSNMSPEDSSIYLCSVERGGNTEAFFGQGTRLTVV.